The clone carrying this TCR beta chain was seen only a few times. This sample is part of a study of blood T cell repertoires in COVID-19. Repertoires were generated with immunoSEQ multiplex PCR, while TCRdb's copy carries only in-frame clones and drops some. The repertoire includes fewer than 200,000 clones, 70% to 90% of them detected once, and 20% to 25% sits in the top ten. Unmatched junction bases numbered 5, after V lost 7 bases and J lost 4 bases. In germline, CDR1 is MNHEY, CDR2 SMNVEV (reference sequence). The CDR3 covers 13 residues. The sample consisted of peripheral blood. The receptor comes from a man between 60 and 75 years old with active or convalescent COVID-19. The chain joins TRBV27 to TRBJ1-1; the match to TRBD1 covers 8 bases. CDR3: CASKTDRGTEAFF. CDR3 DNA sequence: TGTGCCAGCAAAACCGACAGGGGCACTGAAGCTTTCTTT.